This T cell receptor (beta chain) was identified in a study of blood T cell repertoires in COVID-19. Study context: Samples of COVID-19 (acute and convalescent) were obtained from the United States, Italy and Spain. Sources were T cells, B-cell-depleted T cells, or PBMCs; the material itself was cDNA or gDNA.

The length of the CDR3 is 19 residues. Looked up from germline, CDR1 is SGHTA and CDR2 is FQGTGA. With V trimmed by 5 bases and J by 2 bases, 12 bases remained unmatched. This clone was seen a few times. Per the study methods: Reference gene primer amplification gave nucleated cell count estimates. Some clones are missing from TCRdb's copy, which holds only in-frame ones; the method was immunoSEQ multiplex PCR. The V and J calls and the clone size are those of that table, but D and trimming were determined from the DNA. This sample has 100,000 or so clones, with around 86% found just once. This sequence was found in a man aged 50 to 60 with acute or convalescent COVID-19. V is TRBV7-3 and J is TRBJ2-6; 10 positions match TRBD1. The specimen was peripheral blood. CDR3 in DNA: TGTGCCAGCAGCGCCATGGCCCCCGGGACAGGGGCTGGGGCCAACGTCCTGACTTTC. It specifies CASSAMAPGTGAGANVLTF.